Listed below are T cell receptor beta chains from one sample, sequenced in a study of T cell repertoires in cytomegalovirus infection. Their cognate antigens are unknown. TCRdb re-analysed the reads in MiXCR, keeping a single row per CDR3 protein. The top ten clones hold roughly 20% of a sample with about 270,000 distinct CDR3 sequences, about 20% of them seen once. The sample consisted of cultured PBMCs, taken from culture after CMV antigen stimulation. These receptors all stem from a human donor in good health (CMV status not recorded). Some clones in this sample may be carry-over from other donors' samples. Each CDR3 is given with its conserved first and last residue. A D gene is named only where the DNA matches it firmly. Size is stated for part of the rows, as once, few or many counts, or as a class when the clone is expanded.

TRBD1	TRBV12-3/TRBV12-4	few	TRBJ2-1	CASSMTRDRGSFSSYNEQFF	TGTGCCAGCAGCATGACCCGGGACAGGGGATCGTTTAGCTCCTACAATGAGCAGTTCTTC
NA	TRBV7-9	NA	TRBJ1-1	CASSLGRGQNTEAFF	TGTGCCAGCAGCTTAGGGAGGGGCCAGAACACTGAAGCTTTCTTT
TRBD1	TRBV7-3	few	TRBJ2-7	CASSSGTGNSYEQYF	TGTGCCAGCAGCTCCGGGACAGGAAACTCCTACGAGCAGTACTTC
NA	TRBV7-8	many	TRBJ1-2	CASSLARGRPNYGYTF	TGTGCCAGCAGCTTAGCTCGGGGGCGGCCTAACTATGGCTACACCTTC
TRBD2	TRBV7-9	many	TRBJ2-1	CASRDSGSSYNEQFF	TGTGCCAGCAGAGATAGCGGGAGTTCCTACAATGAGCAGTTCTTC
NA	TRBV4-2	NA	TRBJ2-7	CASSQGAALGQYF	TGTGCCAGCAGCCAAGGGGCCGCTCTAGGGCAGTACTTC
NA	TRBV19	few	TRBJ1-6	CASSPTTDPDSPLHF	TGTGCCAGTAGTCCAACGACAGACCCTGATTCACCCCTCCACTTT
TRBD2	TRBV19	NA	TRBJ2-7	CASSIGHGGRSSYEQYF	TGTGCCAGTAGTATTGGTCACGGCGGGAGGAGCTCCTACGAGCAGTACTTC
TRBD1	TRBV12-3/TRBV12-4	few	TRBJ2-2	CASRSTGITGELFF	TGTGCCAGCAGGTCGACAGGGATCACCGGGGAGCTGTTTTTT
NA	TRBV20-1	NA	TRBJ2-5	CSASIGTRRILQETQYF	TGCAGTGCTAGTATCGGGACAAGACGTATACTCCAAGAGACCCAGTACTTC
TRBD1	TRBV6-2/TRBV6-3	NA	TRBJ2-5	CASSYIPGQGFRIQETQYF	TGTGCCAGCAGTTACATTCCGGGACAGGGGTTTCGGATCCAAGAGACCCAGTACTTC
NA	TRBV7-3	few	TRBJ2-3	CASSRTGFGTDTQYF	TGTGCCAGCAGCCGAACGGGTTTTGGCACAGATACGCAGTATTTT
NA	TRBV7-9	NA	TRBJ2-1	CASSSPGIYNEQFF	TGTGCCAGCAGCTCACCGGGGATCTACAATGAGCAGTTCTTC
TRBD2	TRBV5-4	few	TRBJ2-1	CASSLVPSGWGGNEQFF	TGTGCCAGCAGCTTGGTGCCTAGCGGGTGGGGGGGCAATGAGCAGTTCTTC
NA	TRBV19	NA	TRBJ1-5	CASSSRMDRENQPQHF	TGTGCCAGTAGTTCTCGTATGGACAGAGAAAATCAGCCCCAGCATTTT
TRBD2	TRBV10-3	NA	TRBJ2-1	CAISPGTSGGSYNEQFF	TGTGCCATCAGTCCCGGGACTAGCGGGGGCTCCTACAATGAGCAGTTCTTC
TRBD1	TRBV4-1	few	TRBJ1-2	CASSHRGPYYGYTF	TGCGCCAGCAGCCACAGGGGGCCTTACTATGGCTACACCTTC
NA	TRBV10-3	few	TRBJ1-5	CAISDQSGSNQPQHF	TGTGCCATCAGTGACCAGTCCGGGAGCAATCAGCCCCAGCATTTT
TRBD2	TRBV4-1	NA	TRBJ2-5	CASSQFTSGKAEGTQYF	TGCGCCAGCAGCCAATTCACTAGCGGGAAGGCCGAGGGGACCCAGTACTTC
NA	TRBV28	few	TRBJ2-7	CASRTVVNEQYF	TGTGCCAGCAGAACCGTGGTTAACGAGCAGTACTTC
NA	TRBV15	NA	TRBJ2-3	CATSRELNYINYF	TGTGCCACCAGCAGAGAATTGAACTATATTAACTATTTT
NA	TRBV11-2	few	TRBJ1-1	CASSLVERPNTEAFF	TGTGCCAGCAGCTTAGTCGAACGGCCGAACACTGAAGCTTTCTTT
NA	TRBV12-3/TRBV12-4	few	TRBJ2-1	CASRVAGGITGFYNEQFF	TGTGCCAGCAGAGTCGCGGGCGGGATAACAGGGTTCTACAATGAGCAGTTCTTC
TRBD2	TRBV4-2	few	TRBJ2-1	CASSQDPGAGKTYNEQFF	TGTGCCAGCAGCCAAGATCCGGGAGCGGGGAAAACCTACAATGAGCAGTTCTTC
NA	TRBV6-2/TRBV6-3	many	TRBJ1-1	CASSGRRDTEAFF	TGTGCCAGCAGTGGACGAAGGGACACTGAAGCTTTCTTT
TRBD2	TRBV5-1	NA	TRBJ2-1	CASSSPGLAGGGNEQFF	TGCGCCAGCAGCTCCCCGGGACTAGCGGGAGGTGGTAATGAGCAGTTCTTC
NA	TRBV10-3	NA	TRBJ2-7	CAISLAEGTYEQYF	TGTGCCATCAGTTTGGCGGAGGGGACCTACGAGCAGTACTTC
TRBD2	TRBV4-1	few	TRBJ2-1	CASSQDLAGAYNEQFF	TGCGCCAGCAGCCAAGACTTAGCGGGGGCCTACAATGAGCAGTTCTTC
TRBD1	TRBV6-2/TRBV6-3	few	TRBJ2-1	CASSYAGGDEQFF	TGTGCCAGCAGTTACGCAGGGGGCGATGAGCAGTTCTTC
NA	TRBV7-2	many	TRBJ2-3	CASSPPGRIADTQYF	TGTGCCAGCAGCCCCCCCGGAAGGATCGCAGATACGCAGTATTTT
TRBD1	TRBV5-4	NA	TRBJ2-7	CASSSGGPGQGNEQYF	TGTGCCAGCAGCTCGGGAGGTCCGGGACAGGGAAACGAGCAGTACTTC
TRBD2	TRBV10-3	NA	TRBJ2-3	CAHAGRLAPTDTQYF	TGTGCCCATGCAGGGCGACTAGCGCCCACAGATACGCAGTATTTT
NA	TRBV12-3/TRBV12-4	many	TRBJ2-3	CASSRLAISTDTQYF	TGTGCCAGCAGCCGGCTAGCGATAAGCACAGATACGCAGTATTTT
NA	TRBV12-3/TRBV12-4	NA	TRBJ1-2	CASRNLAGRGGYTF	TGTGCCAGCAGGAATCTCGCGGGTCGCGGTGGCTACACCTTC
NA	TRBV6-1	many	TRBJ2-2	CASTEGANTGELFF	TGTGCCAGCACGGAGGGCGCGAACACCGGGGAGCTGTTTTTT
TRBD1	TRBV14	few	TRBJ1-1	CASSQETGKDQNTEAFF	TGTGCCAGCAGCCAGGAGACAGGGAAGGATCAGAACACTGAAGCTTTCTTT
TRBD1	TRBV7-6	once	TRBJ2-3	CASSPRQGHTDTQYF	TGTGCCAGCAGCCCACGACAGGGCCACACAGATACGCAGTATTTT
NA	TRBV7-3	few	TRBJ1-6	CASSLYQGNSPLHF	TGTGCCAGCAGCTTATATCAGGGAAATTCACCCCTCCACTTT
NA	TRBV27	many	TRBJ1-3	CASSLRAGRTIYF	TGTGCCAGCAGTTTAAGAGCGGGGAGAACCATATATTTT
NA	TRBV4-2	NA	TRBJ2-1	CASSLGGAGSYNEQFF	TGTGCCAGCAGCTTGGGGGGGGCAGGCTCCTACAATGAGCAGTTCTTC
NA	TRBV20-1	NA	TRBJ2-3	CSARVAGDTQYF	TGCAGTGCTAGAGTAGCCGGAGATACGCAGTATTTT
NA	TRBV4-3	NA	TRBJ1-3	CASSPRGTGGTGNTIYF	TGCGCCAGCAGCCCACGGGGGACGGGAGGAACTGGAAACACCATATATTTT
TRBD1	TRBV7-8	many	TRBJ1-2	CASSLQRDRAYYGYTF	TGTGCCAGCAGCTTACAACGGGACAGGGCCTACTATGGCTACACCTTC
NA	TRBV7-6	NA	TRBJ2-3	CASSLNFRDTQYF	TGTGCCAGCAGCTTAAATTTTCGGGATACGCAGTATTTT
NA	TRBV6-1	few	TRBJ2-1	CASSDYSRYSYNEQFF	TGTGCCAGCAGTGACTACAGCCGATACTCCTACAATGAGCAGTTCTTC
NA	TRBV24-1	NA	TRBJ2-1	CATHDDSNEQFF	TGTGCCACCCACGATGACTCCAATGAGCAGTTCTTC
TRBD1	TRBV6-2/TRBV6-3	NA	TRBJ2-1	CASVGQGPRSEQFF	TGTGCCAGTGTTGGACAGGGCCCGCGGAGTGAGCAGTTCTTC
NA	TRBV6-1	NA	TRBJ1-2	CASRETGTVGYTF	TGTGCCAGCAGAGAGACAGGAACGGTAGGCTACACCTTC